This is a list of T cell receptor beta chains from one sample in a study of T cells in Graves' hyperthyroidism and ophthalmopathy. TCRdb recomputed calls from the multiplex PCR reads with MiXCR, one row per CDR3 protein. The sample carries 500,000 to 600,000 distinct CDR3 sequences, 15% to 20% recorded once. The source material was blood. Every receptor here comes from a man aged 35 to 55 with Graves' ophthalmopathy. The CDR3 runs from the conserved cysteine through the conserved F or W. The D gene is left open where the match is weak. Clone size is stated in some rows and not others, as once, few, many or a class when expanded.

size,J,D,V,DNA,CDR3
many,TRBJ2-3,.,TRBV5-1,TGCGCCAGCAGCCGAGGGTCAGGGAACACAGATACGCAGTATTTT,CASSRGSGNTDTQYF
many,TRBJ2-1,.,TRBV28,TGTGCCAGCAGTTTAGGGCAGTTCTACAATGAGCAGTTCTTC,CASSLGQFYNEQFF
many,TRBJ2-3,.,TRBV2,TGTGCCAGCAGTGCCCAGATGCAGTATTTT,CASSAQMQYF
.,TRBJ2-7,.,TRBV29-1,TGCAGCGTTGCTCGGAGGGCCGGGTCCTACGAGCAGTACTTC,CSVARRAGSYEQYF
.,TRBJ2-1,.,TRBV4-3,TGCGCCAGCAGCCAAGATCGAAACAATGAGCAGTTCTTC,CASSQDRNNEQFF
many,TRBJ2-2,.,TRBV6-1,TGTGCCAGCAGAAGACAGATGAACACCGGGGAGCTGTTTTTT,CASRRQMNTGELFF
.,TRBJ2-1,.,TRBV10-3,TGTGCCATCAATGAGTCGCACCCTACAGGGTACAATGAGCAGTTCTTC,CAINESHPTGYNEQFF
few,TRBJ2-7,.,TRBV29-1,TGCAGCGTTCTGGTCGTCTACGAGCAGTACTTC,CSVLVVYEQYF
many,TRBJ1-2,TRBD1,TRBV12-3/TRBV12-4,TGTGCCAGCAGTTTAGGTTGGACAGGGGATGGCTACACCTTC,CASSLGWTGDGYTF
many,TRBJ2-1,TRBD2,TRBV20-1,TGCAGTGCTAGAGATGGGCGGCGGGAGTCGGTCAATGAGCAGTTCTTC,CSARDGRRESVNEQFF
few,TRBJ2-6,.,TRBV2,TGTGCCAGCAGTCCCCCATGGGGGGGGGGGGCGAGTGGGGCCAACGTCCTGACTTTC,CASSPPWGGGASGANVLTF
.,TRBJ2-7,.,TRBV6-2/TRBV6-3,TGTGCCAGCAGTTATATGGCTAGTCTTGGCGAGCAGTACTTC,CASSYMASLGEQYF
few,TRBJ1-2,.,TRBV2,TGTGCCAGCAAGGAGGGCAGGGAATCTGGCTACACCTTC,CASKEGRESGYTF
many,TRBJ2-1,TRBD2,TRBV3-1,TGTGCCAGCAGCCAAGATTGGGCTAGCGGGGGGGCGAATGAGCAGTTCTTC,CASSQDWASGGANEQFF
few,TRBJ1-5,.,TRBV5-1,TGCGCCAGCAGCTTGGGACCAGGGTATAGCAATCAGCCCCAGCATTTT,CASSLGPGYSNQPQHF
.,TRBJ2-2,TRBD2,TRBV5-4,TGTGCCAGCAGCCGAAAACCGGGACTAGCCCCGGGAACCGGGGAGCTGTTTTTT,CASSRKPGLAPGTGELFF
few,TRBJ1-1,.,TRBV5-4,TGTGCCAGCAGCTACCCTGCAAACACTGAAGCTTTCTTT,CASSYPANTEAFF
.,TRBJ2-1,TRBD1,TRBV7-6,TGTGCCAGCAGCACCTACAGGGGCCCGAACAATGAGCAGTTCTTC,CASSTYRGPNNEQFF
few,TRBJ1-4,TRBD1,TRBV20-1,TGCAGTGCTAGACCCCCGGACAGGGATAATGAAAAACTGTTTTTT,CSARPPDRDNEKLFF
many,TRBJ1-1,.,TRBV3-1,TGTGCCAGCAGCCAAGATCGTTCGGGGACTGAAGCTTTCTTT,CASSQDRSGTEAFF
.,TRBJ2-1,TRBD2,TRBV6-4,TGTGCCAGCAGCGTCATTTGGACTAGCGGGAGGAATCTACATGAGCAGTTCTTC,CASSVIWTSGRNLHEQFF
few,TRBJ2-1,.,TRBV5-1,TGCGCCAGCAGCTTGGAGGGTCAGAGGGTCAATGAGCAGTTCTTC,CASSLEGQRVNEQFF
.,TRBJ2-2,.,TRBV7-7,TGTGCTAGCAGCTTTAAGAGGAACACCGGGGAGCTGTTTTTT,CASSFKRNTGELFF
many,TRBJ2-3,.,TRBV20-1,TGCAGTGCTAGGAGACTCACGAGCACAGATACGCAGTATTTT,CSARRLTSTDTQYF
few,TRBJ2-2,.,TRBV7-3,TGTGCCAGCAGCCACGGACTCAACACCGGGGAGCTGTTTTTT,CASSHGLNTGELFF
.,TRBJ1-1,.,TRBV9,TGTGCCAGCAGCCCCCAGGATCCCACGGGACCCTGGAATTCAAACACTGAAGCTTTCTTT,CASSPQDPTGPWNSNTEAFF
few,TRBJ1-1,TRBD1,TRBV6-6,TGTGCCAGCAGTTACTCTCTACAGGGGTTTGAAGCTTTCTTT,CASSYSLQGFEAFF
few,TRBJ1-3,.,TRBV5-1,TGCGCCAGCAGGAAAGGGATCTCTGGAAACACCATATATTTT,CASRKGISGNTIYF
many,TRBJ1-5,.,TRBV28,TGTGCCAGCAGTCGGCCGGGACAAGACTTGAATCAGCCCCAGCATTTT,CASSRPGQDLNQPQHF